Sequencing of this T cell receptor beta chain was carried out in a study of shared clonotypes between healthy human individuals. Sequencing used immunoSEQ multiplex PCR; TCRdb keeps in-frame clones, though not all of them. The sample consists of 2 million to 3 million clones, over 85% of them appearing once. The CDR3 covers 15 residues. Trimming pared 2 bases from V and 3 bases from J, leaving 12 bases between. The germline V gene encodes CDR1 MNHEY and CDR2 SMNVEV (reference sequence). The chain has TRBV27 and TRBJ2-3; a weak D match, TRBD2 (6 bases). The receptor was isolated from a man aged 18 to 30 in good health. Input material: naive CD4+ T cells sorted from blood. Stated subset: CD45RA+ positively selected. The CDR3 coding sequence is TGTGCCAGCAGTTTAACCGGGAGAGGGACAGATACGCAGTATTTT. Translation gives CASSLTGRGTDTQYF.